This TCR beta chain was captured by sequencing in a study of early T cells in non-severe SARS-CoV-2 infection. Study results and caveats: Sequences matched to VDJdb favored anti-spike CD8 responses, while private and CD4 specificities were missed.

Individually, cDNA molecules had unique molecular identifiers attached to them. TCRdb independently ran MiXCR on the 5' RACE reads; one entry per CDR3 protein. Here the sample spans 75,000 or so distinct CDR3 sequences, 14% to 15% being singletons. This clonotype has more than one count but fewer than ten. The antigen remains unidentified. Germline V CDR1 and CDR2: LNHDA, SQIVND (reference sequence). The CDR3 length is 16 residues. V lost 5 bases, J lost 3 bases, and 5 bases stayed unmatched. Material: whole blood. The sequence derives from an adult who was a healthcare worker with PCR-confirmed SARS-CoV-2 infection or an uninfected control (not recorded which). This chain joins TRBV19 and TRBJ2-1; 12 bases fit TRBD2. The CDR3 sequence is CASSRLAGAYYNEQFF. The CDR3 nucleotides are TGTGCCAGTAGTCGACTAGCGGGGGCCTACTACAATGAGCAGTTCTTC. Full variable domain (outside the CDR3, taken from reference TRBV19 and TRBJ2-1): DGGITQSPKYLFRKEGQNVTLSCEQNLNHDAMYWYRQDPGQGLRLIYYSQIVNDFQKGDIAEGYSVSREKKESFPLTVTSAQKNPTAFYLCASSRLAGAYYNEQFFGPGTRLTVL.